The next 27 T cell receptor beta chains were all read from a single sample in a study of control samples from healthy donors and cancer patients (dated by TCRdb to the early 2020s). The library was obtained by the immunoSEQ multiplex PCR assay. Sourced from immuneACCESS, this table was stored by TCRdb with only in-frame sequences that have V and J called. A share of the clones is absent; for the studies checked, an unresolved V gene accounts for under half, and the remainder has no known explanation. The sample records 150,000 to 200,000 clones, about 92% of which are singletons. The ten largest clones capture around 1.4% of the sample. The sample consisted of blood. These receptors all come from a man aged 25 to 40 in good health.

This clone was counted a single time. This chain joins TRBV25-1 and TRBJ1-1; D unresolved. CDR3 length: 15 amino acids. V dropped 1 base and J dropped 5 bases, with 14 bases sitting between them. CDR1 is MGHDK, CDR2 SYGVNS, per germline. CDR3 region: CASSESKAPGTEAFF. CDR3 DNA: TGTGCCAGCAGTGAATCTAAGGCTCCGGGGACTGAAGCTTTCTTT.

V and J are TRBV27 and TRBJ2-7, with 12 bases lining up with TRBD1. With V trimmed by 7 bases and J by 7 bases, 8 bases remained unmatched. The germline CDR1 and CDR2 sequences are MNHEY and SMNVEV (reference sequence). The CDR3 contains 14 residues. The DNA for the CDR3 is TGTGCCAGCATGGGGGACAGGGGGCTTCGGGAGCAGTACTTC. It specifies CASMGDRGLREQYF.

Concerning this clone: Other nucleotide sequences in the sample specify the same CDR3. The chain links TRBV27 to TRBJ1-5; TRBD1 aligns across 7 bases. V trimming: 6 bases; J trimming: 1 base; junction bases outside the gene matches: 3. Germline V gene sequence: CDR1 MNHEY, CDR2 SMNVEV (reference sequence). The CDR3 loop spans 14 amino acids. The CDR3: CASSLQGSNQPQHF. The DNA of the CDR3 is TGTGCCAGCAGCTTACAGGGGAGCAATCAGCCCCAGCATTTT.

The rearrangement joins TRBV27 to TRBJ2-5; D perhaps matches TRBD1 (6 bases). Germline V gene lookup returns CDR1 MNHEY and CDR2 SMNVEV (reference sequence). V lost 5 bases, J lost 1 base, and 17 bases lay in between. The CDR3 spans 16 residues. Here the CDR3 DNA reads TGTGCCAGCAGTACCTTCTTCACACAGGGCCAAGAGACCCAGTACTTC. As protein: CASSTFFTQGQETQYF.

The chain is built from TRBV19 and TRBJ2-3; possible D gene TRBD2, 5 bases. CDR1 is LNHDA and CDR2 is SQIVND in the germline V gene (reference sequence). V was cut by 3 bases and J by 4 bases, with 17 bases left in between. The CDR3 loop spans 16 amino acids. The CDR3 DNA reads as TGTGCCAGTAGTATCCTTCCCAGCGCCGGGGCAGATACGCAGTATTTT. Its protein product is CASSILPSAGADTQYF.

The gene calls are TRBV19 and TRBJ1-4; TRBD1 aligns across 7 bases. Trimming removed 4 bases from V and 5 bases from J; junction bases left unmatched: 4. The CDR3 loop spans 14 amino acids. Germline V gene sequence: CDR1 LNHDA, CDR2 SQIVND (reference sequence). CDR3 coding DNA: TGTGCCAGTAGTACAACAGGGGCCAATGAAAAACTGTTTTTT. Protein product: CASSTTGANEKLFF.

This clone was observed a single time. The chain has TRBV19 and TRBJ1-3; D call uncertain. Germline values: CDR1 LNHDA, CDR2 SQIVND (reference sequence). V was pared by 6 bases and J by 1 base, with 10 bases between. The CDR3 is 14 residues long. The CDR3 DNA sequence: TGTGCCAGTAGGAAAGCGCTATCTGGAAACACCATATATTTT. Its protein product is CASRKALSGNTIYF.

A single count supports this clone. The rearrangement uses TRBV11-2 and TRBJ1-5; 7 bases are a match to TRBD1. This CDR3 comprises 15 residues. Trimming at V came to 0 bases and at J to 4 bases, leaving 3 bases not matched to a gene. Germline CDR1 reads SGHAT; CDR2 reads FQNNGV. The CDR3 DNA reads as TGTGCCAGCAGCTTAGATGGCAGGGGGAATCAGCCCCAGCATTTT. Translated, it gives CASSLDGRGNQPQHF.

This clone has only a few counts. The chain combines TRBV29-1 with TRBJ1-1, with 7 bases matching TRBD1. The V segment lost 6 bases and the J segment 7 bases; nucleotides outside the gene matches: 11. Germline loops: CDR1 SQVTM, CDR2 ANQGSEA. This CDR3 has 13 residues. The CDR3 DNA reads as TGCAGCGTAACCGAGACAGGGAGAAATGAAGCTTTCTTT. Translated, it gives CSVTETGRNEAFF.

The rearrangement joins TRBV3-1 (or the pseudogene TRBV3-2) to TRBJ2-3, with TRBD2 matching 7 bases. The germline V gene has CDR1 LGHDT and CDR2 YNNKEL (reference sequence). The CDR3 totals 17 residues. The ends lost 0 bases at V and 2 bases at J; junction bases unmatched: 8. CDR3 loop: CASSQDLAGEITDTQYF. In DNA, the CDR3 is TGTGCCAGCAGCCAAGACTTGGCGGGAGAAATCACAGATACGCAGTATTTT.

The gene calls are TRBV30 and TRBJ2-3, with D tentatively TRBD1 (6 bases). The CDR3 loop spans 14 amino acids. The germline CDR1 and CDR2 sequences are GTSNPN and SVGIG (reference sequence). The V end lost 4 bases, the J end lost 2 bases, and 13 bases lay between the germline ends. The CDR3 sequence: CAWTGGQLTDTQYF. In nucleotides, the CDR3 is TGTGCCTGGACTGGAGGACAGCTCACAGATACGCAGTATTTT.

CDR3 residues: CASSLGRVAYGYTF. DNA for the CDR3: TGTGCCAGCAGTTTAGGCAGGGTCGCCTATGGCTACACCTTC. The V and J genes are TRBV28 and TRBJ1-2; perhaps TRBD1 as D (5 bases). The V gene's germline CDR1 is MDHEN and CDR2 SYDVKM. V lost 2 bases and J 4 bases, leaving 11 bases between the germline ends. CDR3 size: 14 residues.

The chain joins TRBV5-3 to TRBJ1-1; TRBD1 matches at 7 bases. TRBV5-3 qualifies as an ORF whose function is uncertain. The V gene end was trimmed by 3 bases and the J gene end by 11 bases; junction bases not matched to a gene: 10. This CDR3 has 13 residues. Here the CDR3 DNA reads TGTGCCAGAAGCTGCGGGACAGCCGTGAGGGCTTTCTTT. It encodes CARSCGTAVRAFF.

The CDR3 DNA follows: TGCAGTGCTAGTGAGACTACGCAGTATTTT. This codes for CSASETTQYF. The V and J genes are TRBV20-1 and TRBJ2-3, with no clear D. Trimming removed 3 bases from V and 8 bases from J, with 6 bases in between. Germline assignment: CDR1 DFQATT and CDR2 SNEGSKA (reference sequence). This CDR3 comprises 10 residues.

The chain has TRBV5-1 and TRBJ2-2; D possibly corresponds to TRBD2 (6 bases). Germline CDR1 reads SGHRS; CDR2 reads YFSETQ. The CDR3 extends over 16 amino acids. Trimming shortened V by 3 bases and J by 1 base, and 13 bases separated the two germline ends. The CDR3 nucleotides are TGCGCCAGCAGCTCCCTCACGGGGGTGAACACCGGGGAGCTGTTTTTT. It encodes CASSSLTGVNTGELFF.

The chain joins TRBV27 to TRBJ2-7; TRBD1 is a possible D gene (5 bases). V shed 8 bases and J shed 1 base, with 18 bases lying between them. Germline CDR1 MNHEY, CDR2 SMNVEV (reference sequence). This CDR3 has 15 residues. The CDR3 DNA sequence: TGTGCCAGCTCAGCGCCCGGCAGGGAATCCTACGAGCAGTACTTC. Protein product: CASSAPGRESYEQYF.

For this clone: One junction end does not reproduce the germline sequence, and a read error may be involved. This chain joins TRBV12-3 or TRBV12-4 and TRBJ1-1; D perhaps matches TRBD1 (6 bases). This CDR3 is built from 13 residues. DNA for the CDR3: TGCGCCAGCAGATTTCGGACAGCCATTGAAGCTTTCTTT. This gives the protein CASRFRTAIEAFF.

The CDR3: CASSPMDGNTGELFF. For the CDR3, the DNA is TGTGCCAGCAGCCCCATGGACGGGAACACCGGGGAGCTGTTTTTT. This chain connects TRBV5-4 to TRBJ2-2; D remains ambiguous. The germline CDR1 and CDR2 sequences are SGHNT and YYREEE (reference sequence). This CDR3 comprises 15 residues. Between the trimmed V and J ends, which lost 4 bases and 1 base, there was a span of 11 bases.

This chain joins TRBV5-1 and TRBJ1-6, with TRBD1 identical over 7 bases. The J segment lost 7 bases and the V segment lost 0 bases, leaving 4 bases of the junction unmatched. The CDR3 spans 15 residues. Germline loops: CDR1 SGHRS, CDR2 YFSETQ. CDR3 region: CASSLVGRGNSPLHF. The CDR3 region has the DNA TGCGCCAGCAGCTTGGTTGGCAGGGGGAATTCACCCCTCCACTTT.

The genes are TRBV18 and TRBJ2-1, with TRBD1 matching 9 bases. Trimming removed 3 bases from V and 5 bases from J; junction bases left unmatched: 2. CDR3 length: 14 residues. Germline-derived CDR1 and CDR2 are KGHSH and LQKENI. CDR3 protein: CASSPDRGNNEQFF. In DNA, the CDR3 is TGTGCCAGCTCACCGGACAGGGGAAACAATGAGCAGTTCTTC.

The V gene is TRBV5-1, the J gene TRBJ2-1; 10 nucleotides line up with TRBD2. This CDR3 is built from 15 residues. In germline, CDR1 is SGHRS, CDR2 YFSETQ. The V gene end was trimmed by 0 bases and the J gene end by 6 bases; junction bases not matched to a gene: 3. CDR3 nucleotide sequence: TGCGCCAGCAGCTTGGGCGCTAGCGGGAGCAATGAGCAGTTCTTC. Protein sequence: CASSLGASGSNEQFF.

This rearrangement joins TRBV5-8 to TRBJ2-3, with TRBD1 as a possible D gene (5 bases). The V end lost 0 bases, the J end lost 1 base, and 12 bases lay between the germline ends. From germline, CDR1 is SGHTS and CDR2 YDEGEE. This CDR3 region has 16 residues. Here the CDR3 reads CASSLAGRSRTDTQYF. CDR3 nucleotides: TGTGCCAGCAGCTTGGCAGGGCGTTCACGCACAGATACGCAGTATTTT.

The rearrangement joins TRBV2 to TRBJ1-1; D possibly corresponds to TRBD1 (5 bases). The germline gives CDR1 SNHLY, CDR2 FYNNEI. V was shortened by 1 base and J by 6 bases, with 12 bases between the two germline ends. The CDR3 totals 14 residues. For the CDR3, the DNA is TGTGCCAGCAGTGAAGGAGGGAGGGGACCTGAAGCTTTCTTT. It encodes CASSEGGRGPEAFF.

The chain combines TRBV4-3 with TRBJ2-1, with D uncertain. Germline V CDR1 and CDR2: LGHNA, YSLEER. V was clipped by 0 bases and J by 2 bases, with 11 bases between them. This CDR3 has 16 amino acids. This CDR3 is CASSQDLTITYNEQFF. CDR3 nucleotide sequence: TGCGCCAGCAGCCAAGATTTGACCATTACCTACAATGAGCAGTTCTTC.

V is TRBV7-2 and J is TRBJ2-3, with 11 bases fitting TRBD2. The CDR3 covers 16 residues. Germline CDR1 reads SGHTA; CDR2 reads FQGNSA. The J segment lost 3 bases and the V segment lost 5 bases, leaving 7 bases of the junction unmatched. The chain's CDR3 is CASSLYSGGVTDTQYF. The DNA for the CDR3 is TGTGCCAGCAGCCTCTATAGCGGGGGGGTTACAGATACGCAGTATTTT. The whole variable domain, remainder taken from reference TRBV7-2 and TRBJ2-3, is GAGVSQSPSNKVTEKGKDVELRCDPISGHTALYWYRQSLGQGLEFLIYFQGNSAPDKSGLPSDRFSAERTGGSVSTLTIQRTQQEDSAVYLCASSLYSGGVTDTQYFGPGTRLTVL.

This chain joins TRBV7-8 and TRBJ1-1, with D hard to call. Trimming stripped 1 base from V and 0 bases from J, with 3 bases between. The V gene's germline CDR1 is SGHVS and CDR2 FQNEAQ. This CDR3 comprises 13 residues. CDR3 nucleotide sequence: TGTGCCAGCAGCTTAGATATGAACACTGAAGCTTTCTTT. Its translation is CASSLDMNTEAFF.

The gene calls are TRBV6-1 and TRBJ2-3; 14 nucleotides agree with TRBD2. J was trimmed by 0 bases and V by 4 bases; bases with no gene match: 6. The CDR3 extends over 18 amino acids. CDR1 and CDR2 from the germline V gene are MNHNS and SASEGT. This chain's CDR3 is CASSVRTSGGSSTDTQYF. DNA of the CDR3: TGTGCCAGCAGTGTTCGGACTAGCGGGGGGTCCAGCACAGATACGCAGTATTTT.